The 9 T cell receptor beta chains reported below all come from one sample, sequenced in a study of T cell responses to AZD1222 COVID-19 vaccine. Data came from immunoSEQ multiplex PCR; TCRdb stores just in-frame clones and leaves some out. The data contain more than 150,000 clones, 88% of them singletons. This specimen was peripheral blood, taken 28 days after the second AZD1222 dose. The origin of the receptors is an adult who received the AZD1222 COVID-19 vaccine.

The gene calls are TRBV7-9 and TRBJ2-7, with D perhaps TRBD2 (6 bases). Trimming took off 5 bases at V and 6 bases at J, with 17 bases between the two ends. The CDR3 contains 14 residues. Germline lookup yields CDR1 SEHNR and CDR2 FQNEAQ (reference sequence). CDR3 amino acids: CASSPPRRESEQYF. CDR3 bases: TGTGCCAGCAGCCCCCCGCGGAGGGAGAGCGAGCAGTACTTC.

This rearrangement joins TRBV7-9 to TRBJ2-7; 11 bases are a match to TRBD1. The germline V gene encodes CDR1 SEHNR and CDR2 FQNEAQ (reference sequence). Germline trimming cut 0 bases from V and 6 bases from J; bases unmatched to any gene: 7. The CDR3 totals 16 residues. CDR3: CASSLAAGQGAPEQYF. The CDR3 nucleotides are TGTGCCAGCAGCTTAGCAGCTGGACAGGGGGCGCCCGAGCAGTACTTC.

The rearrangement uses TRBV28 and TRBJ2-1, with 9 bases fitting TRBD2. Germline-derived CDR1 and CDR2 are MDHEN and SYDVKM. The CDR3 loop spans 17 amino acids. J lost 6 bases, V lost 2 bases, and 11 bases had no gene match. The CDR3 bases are TGTGCCAGCAGTTTAGCCCGCGCGCTAGCGGGAATCAATGAGCAGTTCTTC. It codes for CASSLARALAGINEQFF.

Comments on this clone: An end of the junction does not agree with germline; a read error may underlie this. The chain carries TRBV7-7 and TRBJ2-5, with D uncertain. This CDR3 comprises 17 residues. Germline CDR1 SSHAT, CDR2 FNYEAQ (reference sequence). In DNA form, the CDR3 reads TGTGCTAGCAGCCCCACCGGACCAAGGTCCCCCGGGGAGACCCAGTACTTC. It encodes CASSPTGPRSPGETQYF.

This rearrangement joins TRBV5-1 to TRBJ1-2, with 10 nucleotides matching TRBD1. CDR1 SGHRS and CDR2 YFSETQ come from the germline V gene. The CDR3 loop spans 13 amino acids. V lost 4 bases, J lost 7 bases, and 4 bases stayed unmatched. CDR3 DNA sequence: TGCGCCAGCAGCCAAGGGACAGGGGTTGGCTACACCTTC. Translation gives CASSQGTGVGYTF.

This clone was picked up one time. CDR3 residues: CASSKGQVGTGELFF. CDR3 nucleotide sequence: TGTGCCAGCAGCAAAGGACAGGTAGGCACCGGGGAGCTGTTTTTT. The chain recombines TRBV21-1 with TRBJ2-2; TRBD1 is the table's D call and was not checked against the DNA. TRBV21-1 is annotated as a pseudogene. The CDR3 runs 15 residues.

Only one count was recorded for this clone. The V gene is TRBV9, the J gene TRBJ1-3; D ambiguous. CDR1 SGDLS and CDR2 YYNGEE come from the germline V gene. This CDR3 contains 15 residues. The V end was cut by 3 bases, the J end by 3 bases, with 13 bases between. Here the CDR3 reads CASSDDIRVGNTIYF. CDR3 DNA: TGTGCCAGCAGCGATGATATAAGGGTTGGAAACACCATATATTTT.

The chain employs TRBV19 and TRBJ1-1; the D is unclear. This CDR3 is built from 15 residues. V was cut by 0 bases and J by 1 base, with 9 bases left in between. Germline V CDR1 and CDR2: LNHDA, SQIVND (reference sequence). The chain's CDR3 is CASSIDHTANTEAFF. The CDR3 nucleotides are TGTGCCAGTAGTATAGATCATACAGCGAACACTGAAGCTTTCTTT.

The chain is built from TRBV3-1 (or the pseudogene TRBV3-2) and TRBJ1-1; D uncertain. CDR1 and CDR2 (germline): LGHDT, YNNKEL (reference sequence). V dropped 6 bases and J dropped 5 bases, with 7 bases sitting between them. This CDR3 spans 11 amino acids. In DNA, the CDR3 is TGTGCCAGCAGGGACCAAACTGAAGCTTTCTTT. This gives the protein CASRDQTEAFF.